One TCR beta chain is described in this entry. The antigen is undetermined. Sampling consisted of one heparinised blood draw per donor, averaging around 100 mL. Each of the CD4+ naive, central memory, regulatory and stem cell-like memory populations was sorted via CD45RO/CCR7/CD25/CD127/CD95/CD27. Sequenced material consisted of expressed TCRB transcripts (all of the isolated RNA was reverse transcribed). The average read count of naive, central memory and regulatory T cell samples was around 3.6 million. TCRdb's copy holds only in-frame clones and misses some; the assay was immunoSEQ multiplex PCR. The sample holds a few hundred thousand clones; 8.5% to 10% are singletons and the top ten take over 0.45%. This entry comes from a study of beta chain features in type 1 diabetes. Findings of the study overall: All four CD4+ subsets of Type 1 diabetes patients contained TCRB CDR3s that were moderately but significantly shorter. Compared to healthy donors, patients appeared to have naive, central memory and Treg TCRB repertoires that were more alike.

V was cut by 2 bases and J by 4 bases, with 9 bases left in between. The CDR3 has 13 residues. Germline V gene lookup returns CDR1 MNHEY and CDR2 SMNVEV (reference sequence). Sequenced material: central memory CD4+ T cells from blood. This clonotype was obtained from a man aged 30 to 45 with type 1 diabetes. The chain is built from TRBV27 and TRBJ2-7; D ambiguous. CDR3 DNA sequence: TGTGCCAGCAGTTTAAACAGAGAATACGAGCAGTACTTC. Its protein is CASSLNREYEQYF.